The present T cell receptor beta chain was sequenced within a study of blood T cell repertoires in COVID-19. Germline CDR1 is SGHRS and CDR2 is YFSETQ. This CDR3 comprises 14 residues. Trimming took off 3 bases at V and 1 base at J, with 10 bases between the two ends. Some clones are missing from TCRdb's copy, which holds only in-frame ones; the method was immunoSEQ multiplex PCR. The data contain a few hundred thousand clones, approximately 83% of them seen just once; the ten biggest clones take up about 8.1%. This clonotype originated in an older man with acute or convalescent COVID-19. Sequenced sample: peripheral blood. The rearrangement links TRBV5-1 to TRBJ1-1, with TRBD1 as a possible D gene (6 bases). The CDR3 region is CASSSQGRNTEAFF. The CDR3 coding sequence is TGCGCCAGCAGCTCCCAGGGGCGGAACACTGAAGCTTTCTTT.